This is a list of T cell receptor beta chains from one sample in a study of CD8+CD57+ T cells in acquired aplastic anemia. TCRdb re-analysed the reads in MiXCR, keeping a single row per CDR3 protein. In the table there are about 200,000 distinct CDR3 sequences, 65% of which are singletons. The material sequenced was sorted CD4+, CD8+, or CD8+CD57+ T cells (not recorded which) from PBMCs. The receptors derive from a human donor with aplastic anemia. Each CDR3 is given with its conserved first and last residue. Size values are once, few and many counts, or a class for expanded clones, and some rows have none.

V	size	J	CDR3
TRBV10-2	few	TRBJ2-3	CASSEMISGGTGIDTQYF
TRBV11-2	.	TRBJ2-7	CASSLDFIRTGRSYEQYF
TRBV7-9	.	TRBJ1-2	CASSSQLLLRGYTF
TRBV25-1	once	TRBJ1-1	CASSEGAAAEAFF
TRBV20-1	.	TRBJ2-3	CSARGLASTATQYF
TRBV19	.	TRBJ1-2	CASSIKQGNYGYTF
TRBV12-3/TRBV12-4	.	TRBJ1-1	CASSLYRDAEAFF
TRBV7-3	many	TRBJ2-1	CASSNSFHEQFF
TRBV11-3	few	TRBJ2-7	CASSLTGGYEQYF
TRBV7-6	.	TRBJ2-7	CASSLGQRGYEQYF
TRBV9	few	TRBJ2-7	CASSDPGTGTYEQYF
TRBV20-1	.	TRBJ2-3	CSATASGIADTQYF
TRBV7-3	.	TRBJ2-7	CASSQDTGKAHEQYF
TRBV4-2	.	TRBJ2-1	CASSHTGTSGGDEQFF
TRBV20-1	.	TRBJ2-1	CSASQMGGGGVYNEQFF
TRBV10-1	.	TRBJ2-1	CASSWDRGINEQFF
TRBV7-3	.	TRBJ2-3	CASSRTGLNTQYF
TRBV7-8	.	TRBJ2-1	CASSPLGGTANGYNEQFF
TRBV20-1	.	TRBJ2-1	CSAPPEGVGLRNEQFF
TRBV7-2	.	TRBJ1-2	CASSPPANRGPYGYTF
TRBV12-3/TRBV12-4	many	TRBJ2-7	CASSFGTGSYEQYF
TRBV20-1	.	TRBJ2-7	CSALPILDEQYF
TRBV5-1	.	TRBJ2-5	CASGMFDREGETQYF
TRBV15	few	TRBJ2-7	CATSRTGDRYYEQYF
TRBV15	.	TRBJ2-5	CATGGHPQGTQYF
TRBV5-1	.	TRBJ2-2	CASSWHEVAATGELFF
TRBV7-3	.	.	CASSLKGGTSVSYEQYF
TRBV6-5	.	TRBJ1-5	CASSPFGDSAVGNQPQHF
TRBV7-6	.	TRBJ2-7	CASSLERRGDEQYF
TRBV29-1	.	TRBJ2-3	CSLEVDRGMKDTQYF
TRBV20-1	.	TRBJ1-6	CSARATEFSPLHF
TRBV25-1	.	TRBJ1-6	CASSESTIDYNSPLHF
TRBV14	.	TRBJ2-3	CASSPAWGGTDTQYF
TRBV7-9	few	TRBJ2-7	CASRQGGSSYEQYF
TRBV30	few	TRBJ2-7	CAWSVALGLRYEQYF
TRBV2	.	TRBJ1-4	CASSRGENEKLFF
TRBV6-6	.	TRBJ2-3	CASTPLAGGGTDTQYF
TRBV7-2	few	TRBJ2-5	CASSWWQETQYF
TRBV24-1	few	TRBJ1-2	CATSDSRRQGARYGYTF
TRBV7-8	.	TRBJ2-3	CASSLVQGGDTQYF
TRBV20-1	.	TRBJ1-3	CSASSTLSSGNTIYF
TRBV20-1	.	TRBJ2-2	CSASGRGGTGELFF
TRBV24-1	once	TRBJ1-4	CATSDPRFTGKLFF
TRBV7-2	.	TRBJ2-1	CASSPSPAGGSEQFF
TRBV25-1	.	TRBJ1-3	CASSDASLRGNTIYF
TRBV4-1	.	TRBJ2-1	CAGSLSVGDRGQFF